The 23 T cell receptor beta chains reported below all come from one sample, sequenced in a study of cytomegalovirus exposure and HLA in healthy donors. Both 60 Vbeta primers and 13 Jbeta primers went into the PCR. Sequencing was performed with immunoSEQ multiplex PCR; in TCRdb, only in-frame clones are kept and a portion is missing. Of over 150,000 clones in the sample, about 83% were seen once. Sequenced: PBMCs. Receptors were obtained from a girl aged 10-17 years in good health and CMV-seropositive.

The chain employs TRBV10-3 and TRBJ1-2, with 10 bases that match TRBD1. Germline trimming cut 4 bases from V and 6 bases from J; bases unmatched to any gene: 11. Germline assignment: CDR1 ENHRY and CDR2 SYGVKD. The CDR3 consists of 16 residues. CDR3 sequence: CAISGTGGYLTNGYTF. As DNA, the CDR3 is TGTGCCATCAGTGGGACAGGGGGATACCTAACTAATGGCTACACCTTC.

The chain combines TRBV9 with TRBJ2-1, with TRBD1 matching over 9 bases. After removal of 3 bases from V and 4 bases from J, the junction contained 11 bases not matched to a gene. There are 17 residues in the CDR3. Germline lookup yields CDR1 SGDLS and CDR2 YYNGEE. The CDR3 DNA follows: TGTGCCAGCAGCGCCAGCCCCCGGGACAGGGCATACAATGAGCAGTTCTTC. Translating gives CASSASPRDRAYNEQFF.

The genes are TRBV4-1 and TRBJ2-3; 9 bases fit TRBD1. The germline V gene encodes CDR1 MGHRA and CDR2 YSYEKL. The V and J ends lost 2 bases and 2 bases, in that order; junction bases with no gene match: 11. The CDR3 is 18 amino acids. CDR3 DNA: TGCGCCAGCAGCCAATTGGACAGGGGTTGGTTGGACACAGATACGCAGTATTTT. This encodes CASSQLDRGWLDTDTQYF.

The J gene is TRBJ1-2, the V gene TRBV25-1; 7 bases fit TRBD1. The germline V gene has CDR1 MGHDK and CDR2 SYGVNS. CDR3 length: 14 amino acids. Trimming cost V 4 bases and J 8 bases; bases outside gene matches: 10. The chain's CDR3 is CASSVKQGIGGYTF. The CDR3 DNA follows: TGTGCCAGCAGTGTTAAACAGGGGATAGGGGGCTACACCTTC.

The chain combines TRBV6-1 with TRBJ1-1; D is perhaps TRBD1 (5 bases). Germline V gene lookup returns CDR1 MNHNS and CDR2 SASEGT. The V gene lost 2 bases and the J gene lost 2 bases, with 18 bases spanning the gap. The CDR3 spans 17 residues. This CDR3 is CASSEWYLGGSNTEAFF. Written as DNA, the CDR3 is TGTGCCAGCAGTGAATGGTATCTCGGGGGATCTAACACTGAAGCTTTCTTT.

The rearrangement joins TRBV29-1 to TRBJ1-1; possibly TRBD1 for D (5 bases). CDR1 is SQVTM and CDR2 is ANQGSEA in the germline V gene. The CDR3 contains 15 residues. Trimming pared 5 bases from V and 5 bases from J, leaving 21 bases between. The CDR3 DNA is TGCAGCGTTCTTGGGTTGCGGGGGGTAGGAACTGAAGCTTTCTTT. This translates into CSVLGLRGVGTEAFF.

CDR3 DNA: TGTGCCAGCGATTTAACAGGGACGGTTGCCGTCCTGACTTTC. It encodes CASDLTGTVAVLTF. The chain is built from TRBV7-9 and TRBJ2-6; D might be TRBD1 (6 bases). CDR1 is SEHNR, CDR2 FQNEAQ, per germline (reference sequence). With 8 bases removed from V and 12 bases from J, the gap between germline ends came to 20 bases. This CDR3 contains 14 residues.

The V and J genes are TRBV19 and TRBJ1-1; 7 bases are shared with TRBD1. CDR1 and CDR2 from the germline V gene are LNHDA and SQIVND (reference sequence). This CDR3 has 14 amino acids. The trim removed 6 bases at V and 0 bases at J, leaving 4 bases unmatched. CDR3 sequence reads: CASRTGLLNTEAFF. Written as DNA, the CDR3 is TGTGCCAGTAGGACAGGGCTACTGAACACTGAAGCTTTCTTT.

This clone showed up just a few times. This chain connects TRBV5-1 to TRBJ1-6; a possible D gene is TRBD1 (6 bases). The CDR3 length is 15 residues. The germline V gene encodes CDR1 SGHRS and CDR2 YFSETQ. With 0 bases removed from V and 9 bases from J, the gap between germline ends came to 13 bases. CDR3 in amino acids: CASSLDVGAGSPLHF. CDR3 bases: TGCGCCAGCAGCTTGGATGTGGGGGCCGGTTCACCCCTCCACTTT.

The genes are TRBV5-1 and TRBJ1-1, with D maybe TRBD1 (5 bases). The V gene's germline CDR1 is SGHRS and CDR2 YFSETQ. Trimming pared 4 bases from V and 0 bases from J, leaving 10 bases between. This CDR3 spans 14 amino acids. CDR3: CASSPGHLNTEAFF. The DNA for the CDR3 is TGCGCCAGCAGCCCAGGACACCTGAACACTGAAGCTTTCTTT. The variable domain in full, with the rest retrieved from reference TRBV5-1 and TRBJ1-1, is KAGVTQTPRYLIKTRGQQVTLSCSPISGHRSVSWYQQTPGQGLQFLFEYFSETQRNKGNFPGRFSGRQFSNSRSEMNVSTLELGDSALYLCASSPGHLNTEAFFGQGTRLTVV.

The chain links TRBV4-1 to TRBJ1-6; D not resolved. The V gene lost 0 bases and the J gene lost 6 bases, with 12 bases spanning the gap. Germline lookup yields CDR1 MGHRA and CDR2 YSYEKL. The CDR3 is 16 amino acids. CDR3 protein: CASSQDLKASNSPLHF. The CDR3 coding sequence is TGCGCCAGCAGCCAAGATCTTAAGGCTAGTAATTCACCCCTCCACTTT.

The chain joins TRBV5-1 to TRBJ2-3; 12 bases line up with TRBD2. From germline, CDR1 is SGHRS and CDR2 YFSETQ. V dropped 2 bases and J dropped 4; count of bases not matched to a gene: 8. This CDR3 is built from 17 residues. In nucleotides, the CDR3 is TGCGCCAGCAGCTTACTTCCTAGCGGGGGGGAAGCAGATACGCAGTATTTT. Amino acids: CASSLLPSGGEADTQYF.

V is TRBV25-1 and J is TRBJ2-1; possible D gene TRBD2, 5 bases. Germline V gives CDR1 MGHDK, CDR2 SYGVNS. The CDR3 runs to 14 residues. Trimming took off 1 base at V and 4 bases at J, with 8 bases between the two ends. CDR3 bases: TGTGCCAGCAGTGAATCTAGACTATACAATGAGCAGTTCTTC. It specifies CASSESRLYNEQFF.

This chain links TRBV5-1 with TRBJ2-7; 7 bases map to TRBD1. CDR3 length: 12 amino acids. V lost 2 bases to trimming and J lost 6 bases; unmatched junction nucleotides: 2. The V gene's germline CDR1 is SGHRS and CDR2 YFSETQ. CDR3: CASSFDRVEQYF. The CDR3 DNA reads as TGCGCCAGCAGCTTCGACAGGGTCGAGCAGTACTTC.

The gene calls are TRBV4-2 and TRBJ1-1, with 8 bases fitting TRBD1. The CDR3 is 15 amino acids. V dropped 3 bases and J dropped 1; count of bases not matched to a gene: 4. Germline loops: CDR1 LGHNA, CDR2 YNFKEQ. The CDR3 coding sequence is TGTGCCAGCAGCCATGGGACAGGCGAGAACACTGAAGCTTTCTTT. Amino acid sequence: CASSHGTGENTEAFF.

The rearrangement joins TRBV20-1 to TRBJ1-1, with D tentatively TRBD1 (5 bases). The CDR3 consists of 11 residues. Trimming stripped 7 bases from V and 1 base from J, with 7 bases between. From germline, CDR1 is DFQATT and CDR2 SNEGSKA (reference sequence). CDR3: CSGTPNTEAFF. CDR3 bases: TGCAGTGGGACACCGAACACTGAAGCTTTCTTT.

The V call is TRBV7-8, the J call TRBJ2-3, with 9 nucleotides matching TRBD2. Losses at the gene ends were 5 bases for V and 5 bases for J; bases not matched to a gene: 8. Germline CDR1 SGHVS, CDR2 FQNEAQ. The CDR3 is 15 amino acids. CDR3 sequence (DNA): TGTGCCAGCAGCCCCCGTAGTAGCGGGGGAGATACGCAGTATTTT. Translation: CASSPRSSGGDTQYF.

The chain links TRBV5-6 to TRBJ1-5, with D perhaps TRBD1 (5 bases). This CDR3 has 14 residues. CDR1 is SGHDT and CDR2 is YYEEEE in the germline V gene. Trimming shortened V by 0 bases and J by 7 bases, and 11 bases separated the two germline ends. The CDR3 here is CASSLAQGGQPQHF. The CDR3 DNA reads as TGTGCCAGCAGCTTGGCCCAGGGAGGCCAGCCCCAGCATTTT.

This clone is a singleton in its sample. V and J are TRBV5-8 and TRBJ2-7; 8 positions match TRBD1. The CDR3 covers 16 residues. CDR1 is SGHTS, CDR2 YDEGEE, per germline. V was clipped by 0 bases and J by 3 bases; unmatched bases: 8. The CDR3 here is CASSLGGQGAYYEQYF. The CDR3 DNA reads TGTGCCAGCAGCTTGGGTGGGCAGGGGGCGTACTACGAGCAGTACTTC.

This clone was seen only a few times. The chain couples TRBV27 to TRBJ2-7, with TRBD1 matching 9 bases. The trim removed 6 bases at V and 2 bases at J, leaving 8 bases unmatched. In germline, CDR1 is MNHEY, CDR2 SMNVEV (reference sequence). The CDR3 covers 15 residues. CDR3 residues: CASRAPGQGTYEQYF. The CDR3 bases are TGTGCCAGCAGGGCACCGGGACAGGGCACCTACGAGCAGTACTTC.

This clone has only a few counts. The rearrangement links TRBV5-6 to TRBJ2-1; the match to TRBD1 covers 7 bases. CDR1 and CDR2 (germline): SGHDT, YYEEEE. Unmatched junction bases numbered 6, after V lost 3 bases and J lost 12 bases. The CDR3 length is 12 residues. CDR3: CASSSGQVRQFF. For the CDR3, the DNA is TGTGCCAGCAGCTCCGGACAGGTGCGGCAGTTCTTC.

This chain joins TRBV9 and TRBJ1-1, with a tentative D call TRBD1 (6 bases). This CDR3 comprises 15 residues. The V gene lost 4 bases and the J gene lost 4 bases, with 17 bases spanning the gap. CDR1 SGDLS and CDR2 YYNGEE come from the germline V gene. DNA of the CDR3: TGTGCCAGCAGCCCCAGATGGGGGCTAGGCACTGAAGCTTTCTTT. Its protein is CASSPRWGLGTEAFF.

This rearrangement joins TRBV29-1 to TRBJ2-5; 9 positions match TRBD2. CDR3 length: 13 residues. V lost 3 bases and J lost 4; bases outside the gene matches: 3. Germline assignment: CDR1 SQVTM and CDR2 ANQGSEA. In DNA form, the CDR3 reads TGCAGCGTTGATCGGCGGGGGGGAGAGACCCAGTACTTC. Translated: CSVDRRGGETQYF.